These T cell receptor beta chains were read from a single sample in a study of cytomegalovirus exposure and HLA in healthy donors. Assay used: immunoSEQ multiplex PCR; TCRdb lists only in-frame clones, some missing. The sample holds about 120,000 clones, roughly 70% seen once. The sample consisted of PBMCs. The receptors derive from a woman aged 40 to 50 in good health and CMV-seropositive. The CDR3 runs from the conserved cysteine through the conserved F or W. Each record gives: CDR3 length, D gene, V gene, CDR3 protein. A D gene is named only where the DNA matches it firmly.

12,TRBD1,TRBV2,CAGQGVAYEQYF
15,TRBD2,TRBV15,CATSRVPGRDNEQFF
15,-,TRBV28,CATHRDSQAYNEQFF
16,-,TRBV18,CASSPLSPPGDAEAFF
12,-,TRBV28,CASSLLGYGYTF
17,-,TRBV4-3,CASSQDMATGAGNTIYF
14,-,TRBV2,CASSLGGPPSEQYF
15,TRBD2,TRBV5-4,CASSGRTSAHNEQFF
12,-,TRBV29-1,CSVRQGTDTQYF
15,-,TRBV11-2,CASSPLGGRGSPLHF
16,-,TRBV5-6,CASSPTGGNRGNTIYF
14,TRBD1,TRBV6-5,CASRLGQGGYGYTF
15,-,TRBV5-4,CASSYGHQSYNEQFF
14,TRBD1,TRBV2,CASSPDRPPNVLTF
16,TRBD2,TRBV7-9,CASSTFASGGTGEQYF
15,TRBD2,TRBV11-2,CASIAGGANTGELFF
14,TRBD2,TRBV5-1,CASSLMTGGDTQYF
15,-,TRBV5-6,CASSRRQRFGTEAFF
13,TRBD1,TRBV6-1,CASRVGQYYGYTF
13,-,TRBV9,CASSPVGVNEQFF
18,-,TRBV11-2,CASSLGPRFGRAKNIQYF
14,TRBD2,TRBV25-1,CASSELLGGETQYF
14,TRBD2,TRBV9,CASSVGLAGDEQFF
14,-,TRBV25-1,CASSPWGGNEKLFF
14,-,TRBV7-2,CASSFRASTDTQYF
16,TRBD1,TRBV9,CASSVLPGTASYEQYF
12,-,TRBV30,CAWVRQTAEAFF
11,-,TRBV5-1,CASSQGYGYTF
14,TRBD1,TRBV7-6,CASSLGDRGYEQYF
15,TRBD2,TRBV6-4,CASSGGLAEYNEQFF
15,-,TRBV7-8,CASSSPGIPGNTIYF
16,TRBD2,TRBV7-2,CASSSHPSSGSAEQFF
15,TRBD2,TRBV4-1,CASSPPSGGADEQFF
13,-,TRBV6-5,CASKQAASYEQYF
14,-,TRBV6-1,CASDEQFGGAGYTF
14,-,TRBV19,CASSMSGATHGYTF
15,TRBD1,TRBV6-4,CASSPGTGGREKLFF
13,TRBD1,TRBV4-3,CASSRGQGNGYTF
14,-,TRBV30,CAWSTGISNQPQHF
12,TRBD1,TRBV30,CAWSTTGTEAFF
16,TRBD1,TRBV18,CASSSSAGGAGTEAFF
15,-,TRBV6-6,CASSYREPNTGELFF
13,-,TRBV5-6,CASSPFMNTEAFF
13,TRBD1,TRBV6-6,CASSRTGPSEQYF
16,-,TRBV9,CASSVGPSGLSNEAFF
16,TRBD1,TRBV5-6,CASSFRGTGSGNTIYF
15,-,TRBV6-5,CASSYQGSSFYGYTF
15,TRBD2,TRBV6-5,CASSYSRTSGAEQYF
19,TRBD2,TRBV15,CATSRDLGLAGGPLDEQFF
11,TRBD1,TRBV30,CACYRGETQYF
13,-,TRBV4-1,CASRKGFDEKLFF
12,-,TRBV5-1,CASSLERYGYTF
14,-,TRBV6-5,CASSPLGAPNEQFF